This TCR beta chain was captured in a study of T cell responses to AZD1222 COVID-19 vaccine. At the level of the study: Second doses that came at about 4 or about 12 weeks were put together.

The CDR3 loop spans 14 amino acids. V lost 5 bases to trimming and J lost 8 bases; unmatched junction nucleotides: 7. CDR1 and CDR2 from the germline V gene are LNHNV and YYDKDF (reference sequence). Overall study results and limits: A mostly white British donor set with more females was recruited, and clonal diversity was possibly underestimated. Spike-specific TCR repertoires showed rising breadth and depth after two AZD1222 doses.

This clone was seen a handful of times. What it recognizes is unknown. Generated by immunoSEQ multiplex PCR, the TCRdb table keeps only in-frame clones and is missing some. Among approximately 150,000 clones listed, under 95% were seen once. The sequencing used peripheral blood, collected on day 0 of AZD1222 vaccination. The V call is TRBV15, the J call TRBJ2-1, with 9 bases fitting TRBD2. The sequence derives from an adult in good health. CDR3 protein: CATSFAGGPHEQFF. The CDR3 DNA sequence: TGTGCCACCAGCTTTGCGGGAGGGCCCCATGAGCAGTTCTTC.